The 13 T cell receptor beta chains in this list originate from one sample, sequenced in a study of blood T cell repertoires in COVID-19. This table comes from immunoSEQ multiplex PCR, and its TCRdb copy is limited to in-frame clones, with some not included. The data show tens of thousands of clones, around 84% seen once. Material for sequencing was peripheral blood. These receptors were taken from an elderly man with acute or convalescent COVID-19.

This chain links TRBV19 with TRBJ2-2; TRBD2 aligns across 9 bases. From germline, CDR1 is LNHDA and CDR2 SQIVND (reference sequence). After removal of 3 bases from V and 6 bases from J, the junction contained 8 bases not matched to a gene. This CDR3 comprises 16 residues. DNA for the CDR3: TGTGCCAGTAGTATTGTGTTGCGGGAGGGTCCCGGGGAGCTGTTTTTT. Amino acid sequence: CASSIVLREGPGELFF.

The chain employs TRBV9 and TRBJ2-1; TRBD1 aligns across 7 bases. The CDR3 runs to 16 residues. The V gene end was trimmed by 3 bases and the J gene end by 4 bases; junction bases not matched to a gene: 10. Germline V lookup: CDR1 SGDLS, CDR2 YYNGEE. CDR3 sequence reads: CASSARDSLFYNEQFF. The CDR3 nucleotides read TGTGCCAGCAGCGCAAGGGACAGCCTCTTTTACAATGAGCAGTTCTTC.

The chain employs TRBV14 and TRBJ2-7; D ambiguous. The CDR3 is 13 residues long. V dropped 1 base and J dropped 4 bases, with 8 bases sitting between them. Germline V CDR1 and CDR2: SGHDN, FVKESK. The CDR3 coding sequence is TGTGCCAGCAGCCAAGGAGGTGGGTACGAGCAGTACTTC. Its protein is CASSQGGGYEQYF.

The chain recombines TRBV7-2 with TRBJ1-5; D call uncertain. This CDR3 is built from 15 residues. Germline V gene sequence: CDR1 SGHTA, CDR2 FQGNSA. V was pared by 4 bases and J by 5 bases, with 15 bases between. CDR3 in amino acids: CASSYWGENDQPQHF. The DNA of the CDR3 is TGTGCCAGCAGCTATTGGGGAGAAAACGATCAGCCCCAGCATTTT. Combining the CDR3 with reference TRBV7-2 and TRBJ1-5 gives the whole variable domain GAGVSQSPSNKVTEKGKDVELRCDPISGHTALYWYRQSLGQGLEFLIYFQGNSAPDKSGLPSDRFSAERTGGSVSTLTIQRTQQEDSAVYLCASSYWGENDQPQHFGDGTRLSIL.

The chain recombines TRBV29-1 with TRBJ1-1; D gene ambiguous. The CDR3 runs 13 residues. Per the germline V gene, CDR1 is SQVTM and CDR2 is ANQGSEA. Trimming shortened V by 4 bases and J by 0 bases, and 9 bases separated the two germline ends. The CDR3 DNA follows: TGCAGCGTTGGACTCGGATTGAACACTGAAGCTTTCTTT. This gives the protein CSVGLGLNTEAFF. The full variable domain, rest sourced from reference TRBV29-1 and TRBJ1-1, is SAVISQKPSRDICQRGTSLTIQCQVDSQVTMMFWYRQQPGQSLTLIATANQGSEATYESGFVIDKFPISRPNLTFSTLTVSNMSPEDSSIYLCSVGLGLNTEAFFGQGTRLTVV.

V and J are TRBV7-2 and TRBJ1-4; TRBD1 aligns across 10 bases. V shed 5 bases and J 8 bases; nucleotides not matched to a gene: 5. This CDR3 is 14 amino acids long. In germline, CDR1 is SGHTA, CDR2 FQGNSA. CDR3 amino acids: CASSTGTGVEKLFF. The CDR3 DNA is TGTGCCAGCAGCACCGGGACAGGGGTGGAAAAACTGTTTTTT.

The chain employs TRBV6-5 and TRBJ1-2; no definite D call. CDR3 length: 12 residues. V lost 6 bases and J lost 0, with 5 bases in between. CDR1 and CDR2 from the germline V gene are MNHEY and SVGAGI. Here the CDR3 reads CASRRSNYGYTF. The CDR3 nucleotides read TGTGCCAGCAGGCGGTCTAACTATGGCTACACCTTC.

CDR3 sequence (DNA): TGTGCCAGCACGCTCAGGGCGGGAGGGCCCCGGGAGCTGTTTTTT. As protein: CASTLRAGGPRELFF. The V and J genes are TRBV7-3 and TRBJ2-2; TRBD2 agrees at 9 bases. The CDR3 extends over 15 amino acids. The junction had 12 bases not matched to a gene; V was cut back by 7 bases and J by 9 bases. Germline V gene lookup returns CDR1 SGHTA and CDR2 FQGTGA.

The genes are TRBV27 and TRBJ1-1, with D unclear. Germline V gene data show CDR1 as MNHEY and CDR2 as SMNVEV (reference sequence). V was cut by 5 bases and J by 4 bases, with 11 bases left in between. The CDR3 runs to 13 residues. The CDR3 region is CASSVDRGTEAFF. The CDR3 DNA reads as TGTGCCAGCAGTGTGGACCGGGGCACTGAAGCTTTCTTT.

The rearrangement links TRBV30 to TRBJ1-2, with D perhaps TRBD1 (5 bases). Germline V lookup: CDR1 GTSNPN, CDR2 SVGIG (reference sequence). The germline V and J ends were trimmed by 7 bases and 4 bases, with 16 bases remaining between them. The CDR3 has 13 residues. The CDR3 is CASNTGEFYGYTF. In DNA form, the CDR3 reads TGTGCCTCAAACACAGGAGAATTCTATGGCTACACCTTC.

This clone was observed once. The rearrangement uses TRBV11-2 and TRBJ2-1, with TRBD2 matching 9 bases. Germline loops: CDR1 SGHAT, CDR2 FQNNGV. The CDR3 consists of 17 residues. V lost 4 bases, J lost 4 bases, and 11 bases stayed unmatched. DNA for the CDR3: TGTGCCAGCAGCTCCCTTGGGGCGGGAGGGGCTTACAATGAGCAGTTCTTC. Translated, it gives CASSSLGAGGAYNEQFF.

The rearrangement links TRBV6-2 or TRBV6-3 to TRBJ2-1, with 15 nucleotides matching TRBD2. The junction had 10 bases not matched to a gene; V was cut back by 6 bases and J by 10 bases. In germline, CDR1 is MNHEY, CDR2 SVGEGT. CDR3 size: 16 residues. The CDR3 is CASRPGLAGGGGEQFF. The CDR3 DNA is TGTGCCAGCAGACCTGGACTAGCGGGAGGGGGGGGCGAGCAGTTCTTC.

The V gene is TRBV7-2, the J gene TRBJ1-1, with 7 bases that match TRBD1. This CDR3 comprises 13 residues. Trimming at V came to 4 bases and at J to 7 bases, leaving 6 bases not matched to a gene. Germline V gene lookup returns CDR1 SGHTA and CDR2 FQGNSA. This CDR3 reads CASSWTGSGEAFF. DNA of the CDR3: TGTGCCAGCAGCTGGACAGGTTCTGGTGAAGCTTTCTTT. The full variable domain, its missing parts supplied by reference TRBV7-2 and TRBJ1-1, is GAGVSQSPSNKVTEKGKDVELRCDPISGHTALYWYRQSLGQGLEFLIYFQGNSAPDKSGLPSDRFSAERTGGSVSTLTIQRTQQEDSAVYLCASSWTGSGEAFFGQGTRLTVV.